This T cell receptor beta chain comes out of a study of early T cells in non-severe SARS-CoV-2 infection. Study background: The input, bulk RNA from unsorted whole blood, was sequenced, and chains were unpaired. Study conclusions and caveats: Database matching using VDJdb favored anti-spike CD8 responses, with private and CD4 specificities left missing.

As part of library construction, unique molecular identifiers were attached to individual cDNA molecules. TCRdb re-analysed the 5' RACE reads in MiXCR, keeping a single row per CDR3 protein. The sample comprises about 32,000 distinct CDR3 sequences, 5.2% of which are singletons, and approximately 3.4% rests with the top ten. This clonotype showed up many times. Its target is unknown. CDR3 length: 14 amino acids. The V end was cut by 5 bases, the J end by 0 bases, with 14 bases between. The germline gives CDR1 DFQATT, CDR2 SNEGSKA (reference sequence). The chain joins TRBV20-1 to TRBJ2-7; D is possibly TRBD1 or TRBD2 (5 bases each). Sequenced input: whole blood. This receptor was taken from an adult who was a healthcare worker with PCR-confirmed SARS-CoV-2 infection or an uninfected control (not recorded which). The CDR3 DNA sequence: TGCAGTGCTCACGAGAGGGACGGCTCCTACGAGCAGTACTTC. Its protein is CSAHERDGSYEQYF.